This is a list of T cell receptor beta chains from one sample in a study of identical twins. Each CDR3 protein is one row after TCRdb ran MiXCR on the 5' RACE reads. The sample shows more than 1.5 million distinct CDR3 sequences, 32% of them seen only once. The sample taken for sequencing was cord blood. These receptors were collected from a newborn girl in good health. Both conserved end residues are part of each CDR3. D genes are given only for firm matches. Only part of the rows carry a size: once, few, many, or a class if the clone is expanded.

CDR3 DNA	CDR3 protein	V gene	J gene	clone size	D gene
TGTGCCAGCAGCTTCCGCGAGCGGGTGAATGAGCAGTTCTTC	CASSFRERVNEQFF	TRBV4-2	TRBJ2-1	few	.
TGTGCCAGCAGTTTAGGTTGGACGGAGGACGATCAGCCCCAGCATTTT	CASSLGWTEDDQPQHF	TRBV12-3/TRBV12-4	TRBJ1-5	few	.
TGTGCCAGCAGCTTAGGTTTGTGGTCGACGGGGAGGCAGCCCCAGCATTTT	CASSLGLWSTGRQPQHF	TRBV7-8	TRBJ1-5	once	.
TGTGCCAGCAGCTTCGGGACCGAAAACGAGCAGTACTTC	CASSFGTENEQYF	TRBV7-8	TRBJ2-7	.	.
TGCAGTGCGCCTGGAAGGGGGCTAGCGGGGGTCTACGAGCAGTACTTC	CSAPGRGLAGVYEQYF	TRBV20-1	TRBJ2-7	.	TRBD2
TGTGCCAGCACCTGGGGACTAGCGGGAGGGGATGAGCAGTTCTTC	CASTWGLAGGDEQFF	TRBV3-1	TRBJ2-1	few	TRBD2
TGTGCCATCATACGAACAGGTGAACCCTCCTACGAGCAGTACTTC	CAIIRTGEPSYEQYF	TRBV10-3	TRBJ2-7	few	.
TGTGCCAGCAGTGACCTCCTTCGGGAGACCCAGTACTTC	CASSDLLRETQYF	TRBV27	TRBJ2-5	.	.
TGCAGCGTTGAACGGGCGGAGGGACTCATATCGCAGTTCTTC	CSVERAEGLISQFF	TRBV29-1	TRBJ2-1	many	.
TGTGCCAGCAGTCCCGGGACAGGTTTCAATGAGCAGTTCTTC	CASSPGTGFNEQFF	TRBV27	TRBJ2-1	.	TRBD1
TGCGCCAGCGGCTTGGGGCTAGCGATCTACGAGCAGTACTTC	CASGLGLAIYEQYF	TRBV5-1	TRBJ2-7	.	.
TGTGCCTGGAGCGTGGGGCAGGGGAGCACAGATACGCAGTATTTT	CAWSVGQGSTDTQYF	TRBV30	TRBJ2-3	.	.
TGTGCCATCAGTGACCCCAGGGGGCTAAAAGGAGATACGCAGTATTTT	CAISDPRGLKGDTQYF	TRBV10-3	TRBJ2-3	few	TRBD1
TGCGCCAGCAGTGCTACCCCGGATACGCAGTATTTT	CASSATPDTQYF	TRBV10-2	TRBJ2-3	few	.
TGTGCCAGCTCACCCCGGGTAGCGGGAGACTACAATGAGCAGTTCTTC	CASSPRVAGDYNEQFF	TRBV18	TRBJ2-1	few	TRBD2
TGTGCCAGCAGCCAAGATCAGTCGGCTGGCTACACCTTC	CASSQDQSAGYTF	TRBV14	TRBJ1-2	.	.
TGCAGTGCAAATAGCGGGGGGGTAGGGGACAATGAGCAGTACTTC	CSANSGGVGDNEQYF	TRBV20-1	TRBJ2-7	.	TRBD2
TGCAGTGCGGGGGAGGCCTACGAGCAGTACTTC	CSAGEAYEQYF	TRBV20-1	TRBJ2-7	.	.
TGTGCCAGCAGTTTAGTTTGGGACGGTGGCTACACCTTC	CASSLVWDGGYTF	TRBV27	TRBJ1-2	.	.
TGTGCCAGCAGTTTTCCTACCGGGGGTACAGATACGCAGTATTTT	CASSFPTGGTDTQYF	TRBV27	TRBJ2-3	many	.
TGTGCCAGCAGCTTATGGGCTCTGCAAGATACGCAGTATTTT	CASSLWALQDTQYF	TRBV7-2	TRBJ2-3	few	.
TGTGCCAGCAGCTTAGAGCTAGTGAGGGATACGCAGTATTTT	CASSLELVRDTQYF	TRBV7-2	TRBJ2-3	.	.
TGTGCCAGCAGTGAATGGAGGGGGCAAAAACTGTTTTTT	CASSEWRGQKLFF	TRBV6-1	TRBJ1-4	few	TRBD1
TGTGCCAGCAGTCTAGCGGGAGAAGACAATGAGCAGTTCTTC	CASSLAGEDNEQFF	TRBV27	TRBJ2-1	.	TRBD2
TGCGCCAGCAGCCAAGTTTACAGTTCCTATGGCTACACCTTC	CASSQVYSSYGYTF	TRBV4-1	TRBJ1-2	few	.
TGTGCCACCAGTGTGCAGGGAAGGGGCAATGAGCAGTTCTTC	CATSVQGRGNEQFF	TRBV24-1	TRBJ2-1	.	.
TGTGCCAGCAGTTTATCGGTAGGCCTACAGACTGAAGCTTTCTTT	CASSLSVGLQTEAFF	TRBV27	TRBJ1-1	.	.
TGTGCCAGCAGTTTTACGACGACAGGGGAAAAACTGTTTTTT	CASSFTTTGEKLFF	TRBV6-6	TRBJ1-4	.	TRBD1
TGTGCCACCAGTGATCCGGGGACAGGGGTAGAGACCCAGTACTTC	CATSDPGTGVETQYF	TRBV24-1	TRBJ2-5	few	TRBD1